This entry features one TCR beta chain sequence. These data originate in a study of yellow fever vaccine responses in identical twins. TCRdb fed the RT-PCR reads into MiXCR, producing one record per CDR3 protein. The profile covers 30,000 to 40,000 distinct CDR3 sequences, with more than 50% appearing a single time and more than 4% taken by the ten largest. Sequencing used T cells from blood (PBMCs), unsorted or a sorted subset (not recorded which), obtained before or after yellow fever vaccination (not recorded which). The TCR originated in a woman aged 18-30 years who received the yellow fever vaccine.

The CDR3 DNA follows: TGTGCCAGCAGCCATCTGGGTGCCGGCGGGTACAATGAGCAGTTCTTC. It encodes CASSHLGAGGYNEQFF. The chain carries TRBV14 and TRBJ2-1, with a weak D call TRBD2 (5 bases). The CDR3 is made up of 16 amino acids. Germline CDR1 is SGHDN and CDR2 is FVKESK. V was trimmed by 3 bases and J by 4 bases, leaving 16 bases between them.